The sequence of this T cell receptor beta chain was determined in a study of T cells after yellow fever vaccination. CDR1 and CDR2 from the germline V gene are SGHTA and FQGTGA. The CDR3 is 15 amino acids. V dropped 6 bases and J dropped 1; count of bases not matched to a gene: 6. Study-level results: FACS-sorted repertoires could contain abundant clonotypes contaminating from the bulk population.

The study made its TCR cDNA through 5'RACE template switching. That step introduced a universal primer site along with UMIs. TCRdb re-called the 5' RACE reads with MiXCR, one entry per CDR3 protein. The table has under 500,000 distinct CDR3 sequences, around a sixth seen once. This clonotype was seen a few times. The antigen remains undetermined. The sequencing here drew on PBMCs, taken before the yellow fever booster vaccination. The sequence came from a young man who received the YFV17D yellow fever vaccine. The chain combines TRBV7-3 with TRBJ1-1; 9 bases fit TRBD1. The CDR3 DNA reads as TGTGCCAGCAGACCGGGGGACAGGGCGAACACTGAAGCTTTCTTT. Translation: CASRPGDRANTEAFF.